The 8 T cell receptor beta chains below were found in one sample sequenced in a study of T-cell reconstitution after alpha-beta-depleted transplantation in children. The TCRbeta library incorporated unique molecular identifiers. MiXCR, run by TCRdb on the PCR reads, gives a single entry per CDR3 protein. The sample shows around 480,000 distinct CDR3 sequences, around a third of them seen only once. Sequenced here: PBMCs from the stem cell graft donor, sampled from the stem cell graft. The origin of the receptors is a human donor who donated a stem cell graft to a child with aplastic anemia.

The rearrangement uses TRBV19 and TRBJ1-5, with 7 bases aligning to TRBD1. Germline CDR1 is LNHDA and CDR2 is SQIVND (reference sequence). There are 15 residues in the CDR3. V dropped 6 bases and J dropped 4; count of bases not matched to a gene: 9. CDR3 loop: CASRKDRSSNQPQHF. The CDR3 bases are TGTGCCAGTAGGAAGGACAGGAGCAGTAATCAGCCCCAGCATTTT.

The J gene is TRBJ2-5, the V gene TRBV6-5, with 9 bases fitting TRBD1. The ends lost 6 bases at V and 4 bases at J; junction bases unmatched: 15. Germline loops: CDR1 MNHEY, CDR2 SVGAGI. This CDR3 contains 17 residues. Here the CDR3 DNA reads TGTGCCAGCAGGGGTCGATATGCGGGACAGGGTGGAGAGACCCAGTACTTC. Its translation is CASRGRYAGQGGETQYF.

The V call is TRBV20-1, the J call TRBJ1-4; no clear D gene. The germline CDR1 and CDR2 sequences are DFQATT and SNEGSKA (reference sequence). The ends were cut back, 5 bases at V and 7 bases at J, with 20 bases in the middle. This CDR3 contains 15 residues. CDR3 residues: CSAGSGSSIGEKLFF. The CDR3 DNA sequence: TGCAGTGCTGGGTCCGGGAGCTCGATTGGTGAAAAACTGTTTTTT.

The table lists this clonotype with a count of one. This chain uses TRBV11-3 with TRBJ2-1; D may be TRBD2 (7 bases). The CDR3 contains 17 residues. Trimming left V 4 bases short and J 0 bases short, with 16 bases between. CDR1 and CDR2 (germline): SGHNT, YENEEA. The CDR3 loop reads CASSSRGGRISYNEQFF. DNA for the CDR3: TGTGCCAGCAGCTCGAGGGGGGGACGGATCTCCTACAATGAGCAGTTCTTC. The full variable domain, in which reference TRBV11-3 and TRBJ2-1 provide the parts outside the CDR3, is EAGVVQSPRYKIIEKKQPVAFWCNPISGHNTLYWYLQNLGQGPELLIRYENEEAVDDSQLPKDRFSAERLKGVDSTLKIQPAELGDSAVYLCASSSRGGRISYNEQFFGPGTRLTVL.

The chain employs TRBV7-2 and TRBJ2-3, with TRBD1 identical over 9 bases. Germline assignment: CDR1 SGHTA and CDR2 FQGNSA. The CDR3 loop spans 15 amino acids. The J segment lost 10 bases and the V segment lost 1 base, leaving 9 bases of the junction unmatched. This chain's CDR3 is CASSLDRGLGLAQYF. The CDR3, as DNA: TGTGCCAGCAGCTTAGACAGGGGGCTTGGGTTGGCGCAGTATTTT.

The rearrangement joins TRBV6-1 to TRBJ1-5; 8 positions match TRBD1. After removal of 5 bases from V and 5 bases from J, the junction contained 8 bases not matched to a gene. The CDR3 extends over 15 amino acids. Germline lookup yields CDR1 MNHNS and CDR2 SASEGT. For the CDR3, the DNA is TGTGCCAGCAGTCCTTACATGACAGGGGATCAGCCCCAGCATTTT. Its translation: CASSPYMTGDQPQHF.

This clonotype has only a few counts. Here the CDR3 reads CASSGPSGGDTQYF. In DNA form, the CDR3 reads TGTGCCAGCAGCGGACCGTCTGGCGGGGATACGCAGTATTTT. This chain links TRBV12-3 or TRBV12-4 with TRBJ2-3, with D possibly matching TRBD2 (5 bases). Between the trimmed V and J ends, which lost 6 bases and 6 bases, there was a span of 16 bases. This CDR3 contains 14 residues.

Only a few counts were recorded for this clonotype. V and J are TRBV5-1 and TRBJ2-1, with no clear D. The V end lost 3 bases, the J end lost 0 bases, and 7 bases lay between the germline ends. Looked up from germline, CDR1 is SGHRS and CDR2 is YFSETQ. The CDR3 contains 14 residues. The CDR3 region is CASSSSASYNEQFF. The DNA for the CDR3 is TGCGCCAGCAGCTCGAGCGCCTCCTACAATGAGCAGTTCTTC.